This TCR beta chain was identified during a study of T cells after posttransplantation cyclophosphamide. Germline CDR1 and CDR2: SGHAT and FQDESV (reference sequence). With 3 bases removed from V and 6 bases from J, the gap between germline ends came to 9 bases. There are 12 residues in the CDR3. Study conclusions and caveats: Later blood repertoires were often dominated by clones from the donor CD8+ memory compartment. Skin or GI-infiltrating T cells shared few TRB sequences with blood. Recipient CMV seropositivity and CMV reactivation strongly tracked TRB clonality.

Cyclophosphamide on days +3 and +4 followed busulfan-fludarabine conditioning and a marrow graft. Profiling relied on immunoSEQ multiplex PCR, and the TCRdb table lists in-frame clones only, not all of them. This repertoire shows about 11,000 clones, approximately 80% found once; its top ten account for approximately 5.1%. Remarks on this clone: Its target is not known.

The V gene is TRBV11-1, the J gene TRBJ2-7; no reliable D call. The source material was PBMCs, sampled after allogeneic stem cell transplant with posttransplant cyclophosphamide. This receptor was taken from a female patient aged 50 to 60 who received an allogeneic stem cell transplant from a related donor, was CMV-positive, and had no GVHD. Some T cells may originate from the graft donor. The DNA for the CDR3 is TGTGCCAGCAGCTTCGAGACGGGCGAGCAGTACTTC. Protein sequence: CASSFETGEQYF.